The 17 T cell receptor beta chains presented below share a single source sample, sequenced in a study of blood T cell repertoires in COVID-19. Sequencing was performed with immunoSEQ multiplex PCR; in TCRdb, only in-frame clones are kept and a portion is missing. This sample carries over 150,000 clones, roughly 86% of them seen once, and the ten largest clones take over 2%. The sample taken for sequencing was peripheral blood. All receptors derive from a woman aged 80 or older with COVID-19, enrolled during active disease.

The chain couples TRBV28 to TRBJ1-3; D is ambiguous. The CDR3 length is 12 residues. Germline V lookup: CDR1 MDHEN, CDR2 SYDVKM. Trimming stripped 6 bases from V and 9 bases from J, with 12 bases between. CDR3 amino acids: CASRDEGITIYF. The DNA for the CDR3 is TGTGCCAGCAGGGACGAGGGTATCACCATATATTTT.

This chain joins TRBV4-2 and TRBJ2-1; 9 positions agree with TRBD2. Trimming cost V 3 bases and J 4 bases; bases outside gene matches: 7. The germline V gene encodes CDR1 LGHNA and CDR2 YNFKEQ. The CDR3 extends over 16 amino acids. CDR3 in DNA: TGTGCCAGCAGCCAGGCTACTAGCGGGCTTTACAATGAGCAGTTCTTC. Its translation: CASSQATSGLYNEQFF.

The chain couples TRBV19 to TRBJ1-1; 8 bases line up with TRBD1. The CDR3 spans 15 residues. With V trimmed by 4 bases and J by 4 bases, 8 bases remained unmatched. Germline V CDR1 and CDR2: LNHDA, SQIVND (reference sequence). Here the CDR3 DNA reads TGTGCCAGTAGTACCGGACAGGGTATTTTCACTGAAGCTTTCTTT. Protein sequence: CASSTGQGIFTEAFF.

The chain has TRBV7-2 and TRBJ1-2; TRBD1 matches at 10 bases. J was trimmed by 6 bases and V by 5 bases; bases with no gene match: 3. The CDR3 sequence is 13 residues long. Germline lookup yields CDR1 SGHTA and CDR2 FQGNSA. CDR3 sequence: CASSRGQGDGYTF. CDR3 nucleotide sequence: TGTGCCAGCAGCCGAGGACAGGGGGATGGCTACACCTTC. Complete variable domain (other parts from reference TRBV7-2 and TRBJ1-2): GAGVSQSPSNKVTEKGKDVELRCDPISGHTALYWYRQSLGQGLEFLIYFQGNSAPDKSGLPSDRFSAERTGGSVSTLTIQRTQQEDSAVYLCASSRGQGDGYTFGSGTRLTVV.

This chain connects TRBV7-9 to TRBJ1-6; 9 bases fit TRBD1. J was trimmed by 10 bases and V by 7 bases; bases with no gene match: 8. The CDR3 spans 14 residues. Germline CDR1 reads SEHNR; CDR2 reads FQNEAQ (reference sequence). As DNA, the CDR3 is TGTGCCAGCACCACAGGGGGCGCGGTATCACCCCTCCACTTT. Amino acids: CASTTGGAVSPLHF.

The J gene is TRBJ2-7, the V gene TRBV2; D gene uncertain. V was shortened by 4 bases and J by 0 bases, with 10 bases between the two germline ends. This CDR3 comprises 14 residues. CDR1 is SNHLY and CDR2 is FYNNEI in the germline V gene. The DNA for the CDR3 is TGTGCCAGCAGTGTCAGTGTCCCCTCCTACGAGCAGTACTTC. Amino acid sequence: CASSVSVPSYEQYF.

The chain uses TRBV19 and TRBJ1-5; 7 bases match TRBD1. Germline values: CDR1 LNHDA, CDR2 SQIVND (reference sequence). This CDR3 spans 14 amino acids. J lost 3 bases, V lost 8 bases, and 7 bases had no gene match. The chain's CDR3 is CASEIQGINQPQHF. In DNA, the CDR3 is TGTGCCAGTGAGATACAGGGGATCAATCAGCCCCAGCATTTT.

The gene calls are TRBV18 and TRBJ2-5; weak D call: TRBD1 (5 bases). Germline-derived CDR1 and CDR2 are KGHSH and LQKENI. The CDR3 covers 13 residues. V gave up 8 bases and J gave up 4 bases, with 14 bases separating them. In DNA, the CDR3 is TGTGCCAGCAAAGGGGCCCTGGGAGAGACCCAGTACTTC. This codes for CASKGALGETQYF.

This CDR3 is CASSYRESNSPLHF. CDR3 coding DNA: TGTGCCAGCAGCTACAGGGAGAGTAATTCACCCCTCCACTTT. V gene TRBV11-2 combines with J gene TRBJ1-6; TRBD1 is a possible D gene (6 bases). This CDR3 has 14 amino acids. Trimming pared 4 bases from V and 6 bases from J, leaving 10 bases between. The germline gives CDR1 SGHAT, CDR2 FQNNGV.

The V call is TRBV7-9, the J call TRBJ2-7; D remains ambiguous. Per germline, CDR1 SEHNR and CDR2 FQNEAQ (reference sequence). The V and J ends lost 2 bases and 6 bases respectively, with 8 bases between them. The CDR3 covers 12 residues. The CDR3 DNA is TGTGCCAGCAGCTTACACAGTAGCGAGCAGTACTTC. This sequence encodes CASSLHSSEQYF.

This clone was seen a handful of times. The DNA for the CDR3 is TGTGCCAGCTCTCTACAGTTATCAAGCACAGATACGCAGTATTTT. It translates to CASSLQLSSTDTQYF. The gene calls are TRBV18 and TRBJ2-3; D uncertain. The V gene lost 6 bases and the J gene lost 0 bases, with 13 bases spanning the gap. This CDR3 is built from 15 residues. CDR1 and CDR2 (germline): KGHSH, LQKENI.

This clone turned up a few times. CDR3 nucleotides: TGCGCCAGCAGCGCGTTAGCGGGAACGAACACCGGGGAGCTGTTTTTT. It is translated as CASSALAGTNTGELFF. The chain links TRBV5-1 to TRBJ2-2, with 8 positions matching TRBD2. Germline V CDR1 and CDR2: SGHRS, YFSETQ. J gave up 0 bases and V 4 bases, and 5 bases lay outside the gene matches. This CDR3 is 16 amino acids long.

The V gene is TRBV12-3 or TRBV12-4, the J gene TRBJ1-1; weak D call: TRBD1 (5 bases). V lost 5 bases, J lost 2 bases, and 9 bases lay in between. The CDR3 is 13 amino acids. CDR3 in DNA: TGTGCCAGCAGTAGGGGACTAAACACTGAAGCTTTCTTT. Translated: CASSRGLNTEAFF.

The CDR3 region is CASRDRIEQYF. CDR3 bases: TGTGCCAGCCGGGACAGGATCGAGCAGTACTTC. The genes are TRBV28 and TRBJ2-7; 8 bases fit TRBD1. The CDR3 extends over 11 amino acids. Unmatched junction bases numbered 3, after V lost 8 bases and J lost 6 bases. CDR1 and CDR2 (germline): MDHEN, SYDVKM. Full variable domain (remainder filled in from reference TRBV28 and TRBJ2-7): DVKVTQSSRYLVKRTGEKVFLECVQDMDHENMFWYRQDPGLGLRLIYFSYDVKMKEKGDIPEGYSVSREKKERFSLILESASTNQTSMYLCASRDRIEQYFGPGTRLTVT.

This rearrangement joins TRBV5-1 to TRBJ2-7; tentative D call: TRBD2 (7 bases). V lost 0 bases to trimming and J lost 7 bases, with 20 bases between them. The V gene's germline CDR1 is SGHRS and CDR2 YFSETQ. CDR3 length: 16 residues. CDR3 DNA sequence: TGCGCCAGCAGCTTGGATGGGGGGGCGGTCGCTTTAGAGCAGTACTTC. This translates into CASSLDGGAVALEQYF.

The genes are TRBV7-2 and TRBJ2-3, with a possible D match to TRBD2 (5 bases). Trimming took 5 bases from V and 4 from J, leaving 25 bases between them. The germline gives CDR1 SGHTA, CDR2 FQGNSA. CDR3 length: 18 amino acids. In nucleotides, the CDR3 is TGTGCCAGCAGCCCTAGTGGCCTTGGGCGGGTTGGAGCAGATACGCAGTATTTT. It encodes CASSPSGLGRVGADTQYF.

The rearrangement joins TRBV6-5 to TRBJ2-1; TRBD2 matches at 9 bases. From germline, CDR1 is MNHEY and CDR2 SVGAGI. V shed 6 bases and J 10 bases; nucleotides not matched to a gene: 13. The CDR3 loop spans 15 amino acids. In DNA, the CDR3 is TGTGCCAGCAGGCCCCTCGCGGGAGGGAAGAAAGAGCAGTTCTTC. It encodes CASRPLAGGKKEQFF.